One sample yielded the 15 T cell receptor beta chains listed below, sequenced in a study of T cell responses to AZD1222 COVID-19 vaccine. TCRdb's table, derived via immunoSEQ multiplex PCR, lists solely in-frame clones and lacks some. This sample has over 100,000 clones, with over 90% found just once. Sequencing used peripheral blood, obtained on day 0 of AZD1222 vaccination. The receptors stem from an adult in good health.

For this clone: The same CDR3 arises from other DNA sequences in this sample as well. The V gene is TRBV9, the J gene TRBJ1-3; D not resolved. Germline V gene data show CDR1 as SGDLS and CDR2 as YYNGEE. The CDR3 consists of 13 residues. Trimming stripped 2 bases from V and 4 bases from J, with 7 bases between. In DNA form, the CDR3 reads TGTGCCAGCAGCGTCGAAGGGGGAAACACCATATATTTT. This codes for CASSVEGGNTIYF.

CDR3 sequence (DNA): TGTGCCAGCAGTTTCTCCGGGTCAGGAGGTGGAAACACCATATATTTT. It yields the protein CASSFSGSGGGNTIYF. J is TRBJ1-3 and V is TRBV27; no reliable D call. The CDR3 loop spans 16 amino acids. V dropped 3 bases and J dropped 3 bases, with 15 bases sitting between them. Looked up from germline, CDR1 is MNHEY and CDR2 is SMNVEV (reference sequence).

Here the CDR3 reads CATSQLRDRAQETQYF. Written as DNA, the CDR3 is TGTGCCACCAGCCAACTGCGGGACAGGGCGCAAGAGACCCAGTACTTC. The rearrangement uses TRBV15 and TRBJ2-5; TRBD1 matches 9 bases. From germline, CDR1 is LNHNV and CDR2 YYDKDF (reference sequence). The V segment lost 5 bases and the J segment 2 bases; nucleotides outside the gene matches: 9. The CDR3 consists of 16 residues.

The chain employs TRBV7-2 and TRBJ2-1; 8 bases fit TRBD2. The CDR3 extends over 16 amino acids. V was pared by 7 bases and J by 1 base, with 9 bases of the junction left unmatched. Germline CDR1 and CDR2: SGHTA and FQGNSA. CDR3 sequence: CASTLSGGESYNEQFF. The CDR3 nucleotides are TGTGCCAGCACCCTTTCGGGGGGGGAATCCTACAATGAGCAGTTCTTC. The full variable domain, with the rest looked up from reference TRBV7-2 and TRBJ2-1, is GAGVSQSPSNKVTEKGKDVELRCDPISGHTALYWYRQSLGQGLEFLIYFQGNSAPDKSGLPSDRFSAERTGGSVSTLTIQRTQQEDSAVYLCASTLSGGESYNEQFFGPGTRLTVL.

This chain joins TRBV4-1 and TRBJ1-2; no clear D. Per germline, CDR1 MGHRA and CDR2 YSYEKL. CDR3 length: 14 amino acids. Trimming took off 2 bases at V and 4 bases at J, with 11 bases between the two ends. CDR3 nucleotides: TGCGCCAGCAGCCAATGGCTTGTAAGCTATGGCTACACCTTC. It specifies CASSQWLVSYGYTF.

The chain employs TRBV3-1 (or the pseudogene TRBV3-2) and TRBJ2-7, with D possibly TRBD1 on 6 matching bases. V shed 0 bases and J shed 2 bases, with 20 bases lying between them. CDR1 LGHDT and CDR2 YNNKEL come from the germline V gene (reference sequence). The CDR3 consists of 18 residues. The CDR3 loop is CASSQDGQPPQLAYEQYF. The CDR3 nucleotides read TGTGCCAGCAGCCAAGATGGACAGCCACCCCAGCTAGCCTACGAGCAGTACTTC.

The chain uses TRBV19 and TRBJ2-5, with TRBD2 identical over 12 bases. The CDR3 is 15 amino acids. The V gene end was trimmed by 4 bases and the J gene end by 5 bases; junction bases not matched to a gene: 5. Looked up from germline, CDR1 is LNHDA and CDR2 is SQIVND (reference sequence). The CDR3 nucleotides are TGTGCCAGTAGTAATCTAGCGGGGGGGCTGGAGACCCAGTACTTC. Its protein is CASSNLAGGLETQYF.

The chain carries TRBV10-1 and TRBJ1-2, with unresolved D. Germline lookup yields CDR1 WNHNN and CDR2 SYGVQD (reference sequence). Trimming shortened V by 4 bases and J by 2 bases, and 8 bases separated the two germline ends. The CDR3 totals 13 residues. The CDR3 DNA reads as TGCGCCAGCAGTGCGGCAGTAAACTATGGCTACACCTTC. It encodes CASSAAVNYGYTF.

The genes are TRBV7-2 and TRBJ1-1; a weak D match, TRBD1 (5 bases). CDR3 length: 16 amino acids. The V gene lost 3 bases and the J gene lost 3 bases, with 17 bases spanning the gap. The germline CDR1 and CDR2 sequences are SGHTA and FQGNSA. The CDR3 DNA reads as TGTGCCAGCAGCTTGCGTTGGGGCGTTTACGACACTGAAGCTTTCTTT. Its translation is CASSLRWGVYDTEAFF. Using reference TRBV7-2 and TRBJ1-1 for the parts outside the CDR3, the full variable domain is GAGVSQSPSNKVTEKGKDVELRCDPISGHTALYWYRQSLGQGLEFLIYFQGNSAPDKSGLPSDRFSAERTGGSVSTLTIQRTQQEDSAVYLCASSLRWGVYDTEAFFGQGTRLTVV.

This clone was detected only a few times. The chain is built from TRBV13 and TRBJ2-4, with 8 bases fitting TRBD1. This CDR3 contains 16 residues. Germline trimming cut 5 bases from V and 3 bases from J; bases unmatched to any gene: 9. Germline-derived CDR1 and CDR2 are PRHDT and FYEKMQ (reference sequence). The CDR3 DNA sequence: TGTGCCAGCAGCAGCCGGGACAGGATCGTCAAAAACATTCAGTACTTC. This encodes CASSSRDRIVKNIQYF.

The chain has TRBV18 and TRBJ1-4; no clear D gene. Between the trimmed V and J ends, which lost 6 bases and 4 bases, there was a span of 15 bases. Germline CDR1 and CDR2: KGHSH and LQKENI. CDR3 length: 15 residues. CDR3 in DNA: TGTGCCAGCTCCCCCGGAGTAGGACGTAATGAAAAACTGTTTTTT. It yields the protein CASSPGVGRNEKLFF.

The V gene is TRBV19, the J gene TRBJ1-1, with D maybe TRBD1 (5 bases). This CDR3 spans 13 amino acids. Deletions cut 6 bases from V and 9 bases from J, with 17 bases between. CDR1 is LNHDA and CDR2 is SQIVND in the germline V gene (reference sequence). In nucleotides, the CDR3 is TGTGCCAGTAGCACCCCTCGGGGGGATAAAGCTTTCTTT. This translates into CASSTPRGDKAFF.

The chain links TRBV2 to TRBJ2-3; 7 nucleotides align to TRBD1. After removal of 6 bases from V and 2 bases from J, the junction contained 5 bases not matched to a gene. CDR1 and CDR2 (germline): SNHLY, FYNNEI. CDR3 size: 14 residues. CDR3 region: CASSVQGPTDTQYF. For the CDR3, the DNA is TGTGCCAGCAGCGTACAGGGGCCCACAGATACGCAGTATTTT.

The chain recombines TRBV18 with TRBJ2-5; 10 bases agree with TRBD1. Trimming took 6 bases from V and 5 from J; bases not matched to a gene: 12. There are 16 residues in the CDR3. Germline-derived CDR1 and CDR2 are KGHSH and LQKENI. CDR3 in DNA: TGTGCCAGCTCGCCCTTGGGAGGACAGGGGGACGAGACCCAGTACTTC. It codes for CASSPLGGQGDETQYF. Variable domain in full (rest from reference TRBV18 and TRBJ2-5): NAGVMQNPRHLVRRRGQEARLRCSPMKGHSHVYWYRQLPEEGLKFMVYLQKENIIDESGMPKERFSAEFPKEGPSILRIQQVVRGDSAAYFCASSPLGGQGDETQYFGPGTRLLVL.

This clone was seen once. The gene calls are TRBV2 and TRBJ1-1, with unresolved D. V was clipped by 0 bases and J by 1 base, with 6 bases between them. Per germline, CDR1 SNHLY and CDR2 FYNNEI. CDR3 length equals 14 residues. This CDR3 reads CASSEADANTEAFF. The CDR3 coding sequence is TGTGCCAGCAGTGAAGCAGACGCGAACACTGAAGCTTTCTTT.